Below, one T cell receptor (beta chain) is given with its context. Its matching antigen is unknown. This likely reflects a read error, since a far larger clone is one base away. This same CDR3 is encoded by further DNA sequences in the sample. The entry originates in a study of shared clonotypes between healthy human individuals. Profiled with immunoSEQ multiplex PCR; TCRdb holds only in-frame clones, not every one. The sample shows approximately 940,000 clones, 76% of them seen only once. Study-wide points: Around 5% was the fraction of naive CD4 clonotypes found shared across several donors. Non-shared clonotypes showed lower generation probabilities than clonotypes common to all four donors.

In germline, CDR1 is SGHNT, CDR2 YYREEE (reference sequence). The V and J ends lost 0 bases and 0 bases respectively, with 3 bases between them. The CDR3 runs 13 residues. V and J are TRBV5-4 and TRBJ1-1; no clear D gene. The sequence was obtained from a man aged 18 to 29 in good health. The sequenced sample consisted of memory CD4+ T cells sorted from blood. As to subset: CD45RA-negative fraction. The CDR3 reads CASSLDLNTEAFF. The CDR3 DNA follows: TGTGCCAGCAGCTTGGACTTGAACACTGAAGCTTTCTTT. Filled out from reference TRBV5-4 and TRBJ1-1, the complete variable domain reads ETGVTQSPTHLIKTRGQQVTLRCSSQSGHNTVSWYQQALGQGPQFIFQYYREEENGRGNFPPRFSGLQFPNYSSELNVNALELDDSALYLCASSLDLNTEAFFGQGTRLTVV.